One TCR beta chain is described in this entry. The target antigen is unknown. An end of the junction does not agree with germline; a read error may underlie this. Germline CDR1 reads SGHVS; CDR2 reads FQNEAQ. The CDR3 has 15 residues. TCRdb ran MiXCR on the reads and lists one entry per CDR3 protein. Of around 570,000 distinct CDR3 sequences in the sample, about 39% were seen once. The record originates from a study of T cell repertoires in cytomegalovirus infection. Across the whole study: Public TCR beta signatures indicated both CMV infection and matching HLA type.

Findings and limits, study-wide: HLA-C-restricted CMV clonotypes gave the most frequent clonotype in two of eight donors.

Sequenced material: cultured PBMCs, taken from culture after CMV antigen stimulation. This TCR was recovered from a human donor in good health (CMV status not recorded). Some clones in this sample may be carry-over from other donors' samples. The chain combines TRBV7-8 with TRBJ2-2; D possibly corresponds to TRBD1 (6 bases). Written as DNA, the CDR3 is TGTGCCAGCAGCTCCTCGGACAGCCTCACCGGGAAGCTGTTTTTT. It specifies CASSSSDSLTGKLFF.